This is a list of T cell receptor beta chains from one sample in a study of cytomegalovirus exposure and HLA in healthy donors. Generated by immunoSEQ multiplex PCR, the TCRdb table keeps only in-frame clones and is missing some. The table lists approximately 150,000 clones, almost 80% of them singletons. Material for sequencing was PBMCs. These receptors all stem from a man between 35 and 55 years old in good health and CMV-seropositive. Each CDR3 is given with its conserved first and last residue. The D gene is left open where the match is weak. Clone size, where shown, is once, few, many, or a class for clones that have expanded.

v_gene	j_gene	abundance	d_gene	CDR3aa	CDR3nt
TRBV5-5	TRBJ1-6	once	-	CASSPHQPWQGNSPLHF	TGTGCCAGCAGCCCCCATCAGCCATGGCAGGGGAATTCACCCCTCCACTTT
TRBV9	TRBJ1-2	-	-	CASSLSTGNSNYGYTF	TGTGCCAGCAGTTTAAGCACAGGGAATTCTAACTATGGCTACACCTTC
TRBV10-3	TRBJ2-3	-	TRBD2	CAIRRGTSGGGTDTQYF	TGTGCCATCAGACGGGGGACTAGCGGGGGTGGGACAGATACGCAGTATTTT
TRBV5-1	TRBJ2-3	-	TRBD1	CASSLGQGVGDTQYF	TGCGCCAGCAGCTTGGGCCAGGGGGTCGGTGATACGCAGTATTTT
TRBV28	TRBJ2-3	-	-	CASTTGGQATDTQYF	TGTGCCAGCACTACCGGGGGGCAGGCCACAGATACGCAGTATTTT
TRBV9	TRBJ1-2	-	-	CASSDQGRGYTF	TGTGCCAGCAGCGACCAGGGTCGGGGCTACACCTTC
TRBV7-6	TRBJ2-2	-	-	CASSSPQGFYTGELFF	TGTGCCAGCAGCTCCCCACAGGGTTTTTACACCGGGGAGCTGTTTTTT
TRBV5-1	TRBJ2-7	-	TRBD1	CASSAQGTGGYEQYF	TGCGCCAGCAGCGCACAAGGGACAGGGGGCTACGAGCAGTACTTC
TRBV30	TRBJ1-2	-	TRBD1	CAWTRNRGSTSYGYTF	TGTGCCTGGACTCGGAACAGGGGCTCAACTTCCTATGGCTACACCTTC
TRBV2	TRBJ2-1	-	-	CASSDPAGRPQFF	TGTGCCAGCAGTGATCCCGCAGGAAGGCCCCAGTTCTTC
TRBV25-1	TRBJ1-3	few	TRBD1	CASRGTGIGNTIYF	TGTGCCAGCCGGGGGACAGGGATCGGAAACACCATATATTTT
TRBV5-6	TRBJ1-2	-	TRBD1	CASSFRPRQGYYGYTF	TGTGCCAGCAGCTTCCGACCCCGACAGGGCTACTATGGCTACACCTTC
TRBV5-5	TRBJ2-3	-	-	CASSLEGGAGTDTQYF	TGTGCCAGCAGCTTGGAAGGGGGGGCCGGGACAGATACGCAGTATTTT
TRBV28	TRBJ1-5	-	TRBD1	CASISGQGGNQPQHF	TGTGCCAGCATATCCGGACAGGGGGGAAATCAGCCCCAGCATTTT
TRBV6-5	TRBJ2-1	-	-	CASRTGDFRNEQFF	TGTGCCAGCAGAACAGGGGACTTTCGCAATGAGCAGTTCTTC
TRBV19	TRBJ1-5	-	-	CASRLGGLQPQHF	TGTGCCAGTAGATTGGGGGGGCTCCAGCCCCAGCATTTT
TRBV2	TRBJ2-5	-	-	CATDSGFEKETQYF	TGTGCCACAGACTCCGGGTTCGAAAAAGAGACCCAGTACTTC
TRBV28	TRBJ2-3	-	-	CASSPTDTSTDTQYF	TGTGCCAGCAGCCCGACAGACACTAGCACAGATACGCAGTATTTT
TRBV2	TRBJ2-5	-	TRBD1	CASSELQGAGETQYF	TGTGCCAGCAGTGAGCTACAGGGGGCGGGGGAGACCCAGTACTTC
TRBV6-6	TRBJ1-1	few	TRBD1	CASNRGGTEAFF	TGTGCCAGTAACAGGGGTGGCACTGAAGCTTTCTTT
TRBV5-1	TRBJ2-5	few	-	CASGQYQETQYF	TGCGCCAGCGGACAGTACCAAGAGACCCAGTACTTC